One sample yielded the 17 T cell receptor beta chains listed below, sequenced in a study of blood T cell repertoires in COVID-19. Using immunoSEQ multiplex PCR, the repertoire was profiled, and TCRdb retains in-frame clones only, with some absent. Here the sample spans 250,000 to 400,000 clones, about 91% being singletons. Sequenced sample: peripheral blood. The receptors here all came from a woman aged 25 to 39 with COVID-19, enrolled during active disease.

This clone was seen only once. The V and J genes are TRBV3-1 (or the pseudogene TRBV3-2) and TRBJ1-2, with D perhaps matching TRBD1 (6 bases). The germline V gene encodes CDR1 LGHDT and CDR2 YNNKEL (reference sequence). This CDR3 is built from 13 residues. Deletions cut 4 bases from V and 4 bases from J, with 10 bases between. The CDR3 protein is CASSPRTAYGYTF. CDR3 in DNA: TGTGCCAGCAGCCCCCGGACAGCCTATGGCTACACCTTC.

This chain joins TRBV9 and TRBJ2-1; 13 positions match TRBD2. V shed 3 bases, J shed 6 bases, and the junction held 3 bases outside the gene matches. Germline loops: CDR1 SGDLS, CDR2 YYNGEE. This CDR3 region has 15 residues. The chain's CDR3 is CASSAGTSGVNEQFF. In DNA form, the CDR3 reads TGTGCCAGCAGCGCGGGGACTAGCGGGGTCAATGAGCAGTTCTTC. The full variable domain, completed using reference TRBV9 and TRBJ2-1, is DSGVTQTPKHLITATGQRVTLRCSPRSGDLSVYWYQQSLDQGLQFLIQYYNGEERAKGNILERFSAQQFPDLHSELNLSSLELGDSALYFCASSAGTSGVNEQFFGPGTRLTVL.

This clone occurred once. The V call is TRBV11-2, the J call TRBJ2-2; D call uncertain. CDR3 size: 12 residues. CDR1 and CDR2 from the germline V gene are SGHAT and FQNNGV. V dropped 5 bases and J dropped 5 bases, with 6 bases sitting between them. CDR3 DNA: TGTGCCAGCAGCGGCTTGACCGGGGAGCTGTTTTTT. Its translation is CASSGLTGELFF.

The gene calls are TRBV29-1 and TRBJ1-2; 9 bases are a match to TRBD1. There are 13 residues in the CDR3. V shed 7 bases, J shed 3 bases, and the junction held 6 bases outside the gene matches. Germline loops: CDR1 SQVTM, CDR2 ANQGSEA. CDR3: CSAEGQGHYGYTF. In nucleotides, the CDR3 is TGCAGCGCCGAGGGACAGGGACACTATGGCTACACCTTC.

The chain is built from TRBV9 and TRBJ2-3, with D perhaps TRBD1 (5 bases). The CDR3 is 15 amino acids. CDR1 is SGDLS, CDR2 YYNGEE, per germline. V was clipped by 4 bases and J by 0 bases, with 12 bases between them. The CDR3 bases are TGTGCCAGCAGCCCAGAAGGGGTGAGCACAGATACGCAGTATTTT. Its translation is CASSPEGVSTDTQYF.

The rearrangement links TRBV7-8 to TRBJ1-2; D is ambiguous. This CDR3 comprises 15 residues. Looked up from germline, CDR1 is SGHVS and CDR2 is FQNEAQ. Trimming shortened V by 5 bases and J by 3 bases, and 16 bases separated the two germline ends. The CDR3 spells CASSPRGRIDYGYTF. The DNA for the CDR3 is TGTGCCAGCAGCCCCAGAGGGCGGATTGACTATGGCTACACCTTC. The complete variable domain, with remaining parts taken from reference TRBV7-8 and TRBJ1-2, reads GAGVSQSPRYKVAKRGQDVALRCDPISGHVSLFWYQQALGQGPEFLTYFQNEAQLDKSGLPSDRFFAERPEGSVSTLKIQRTQQEDSAVYLCASSPRGRIDYGYTFGSGTRLTVV.

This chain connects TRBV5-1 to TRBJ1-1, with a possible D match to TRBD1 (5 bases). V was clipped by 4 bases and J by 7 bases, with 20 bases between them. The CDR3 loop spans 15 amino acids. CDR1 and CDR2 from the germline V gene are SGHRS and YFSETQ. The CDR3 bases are TGCGCCAGCAGCCCGCGCGACCCGGGGGAGAATGAAGCTTTCTTT. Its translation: CASSPRDPGENEAFF.

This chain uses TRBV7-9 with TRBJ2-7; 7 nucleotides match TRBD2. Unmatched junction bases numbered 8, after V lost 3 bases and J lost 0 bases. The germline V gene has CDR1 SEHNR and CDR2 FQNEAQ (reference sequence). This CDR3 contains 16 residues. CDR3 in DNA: TGTGCCAGCAGCTTTGGGGGGGTAGACTTCTCCTACGAGCAGTACTTC. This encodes CASSFGGVDFSYEQYF.

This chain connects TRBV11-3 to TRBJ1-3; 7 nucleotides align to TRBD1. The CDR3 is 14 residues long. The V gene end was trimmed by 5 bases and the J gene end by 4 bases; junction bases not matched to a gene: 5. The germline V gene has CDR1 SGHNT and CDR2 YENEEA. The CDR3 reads CASSTGTAGNTIYF. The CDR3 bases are TGTGCCAGCAGCACCGGGACAGCCGGAAACACCATATATTTT.

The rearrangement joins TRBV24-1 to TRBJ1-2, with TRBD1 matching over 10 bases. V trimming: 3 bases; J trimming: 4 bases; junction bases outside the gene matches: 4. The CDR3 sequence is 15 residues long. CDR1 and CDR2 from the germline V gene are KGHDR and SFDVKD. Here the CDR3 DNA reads TGTGCCACCAGTGATACCAGGACAGGGGGCTATGGCTACACCTTC. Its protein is CATSDTRTGGYGYTF.

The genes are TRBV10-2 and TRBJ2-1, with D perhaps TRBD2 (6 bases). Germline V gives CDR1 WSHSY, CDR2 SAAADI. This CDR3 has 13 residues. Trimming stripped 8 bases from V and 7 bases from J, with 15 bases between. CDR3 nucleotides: TGCGCCAGCCAGGGTAGGGGACTGAATGAGCAGTTCTTC. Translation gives CASQGRGLNEQFF.

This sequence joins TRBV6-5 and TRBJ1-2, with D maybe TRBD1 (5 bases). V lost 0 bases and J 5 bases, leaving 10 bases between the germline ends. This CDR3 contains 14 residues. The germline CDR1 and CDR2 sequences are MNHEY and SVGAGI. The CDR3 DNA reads TGTGCCAGCAGTTACTCGGGCCGGGGGTATGGCTACACCTTC. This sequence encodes CASSYSGRGYGYTF.

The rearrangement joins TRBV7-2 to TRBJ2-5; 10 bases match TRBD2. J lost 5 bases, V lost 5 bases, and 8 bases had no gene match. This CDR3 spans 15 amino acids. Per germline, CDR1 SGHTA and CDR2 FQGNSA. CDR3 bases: TGTGCCAGCAGCATCAGCGGGGGGGCCTGGGAGACCCAGTACTTC. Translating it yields CASSISGGAWETQYF.

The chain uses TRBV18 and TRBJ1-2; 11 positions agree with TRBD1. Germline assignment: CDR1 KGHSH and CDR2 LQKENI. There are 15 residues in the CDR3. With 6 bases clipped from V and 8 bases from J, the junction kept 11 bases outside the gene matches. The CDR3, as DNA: TGTGCCAGCTCTCGGGACAGGGGGTTTCAAGGAGGCTACACCTTC. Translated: CASSRDRGFQGGYTF.

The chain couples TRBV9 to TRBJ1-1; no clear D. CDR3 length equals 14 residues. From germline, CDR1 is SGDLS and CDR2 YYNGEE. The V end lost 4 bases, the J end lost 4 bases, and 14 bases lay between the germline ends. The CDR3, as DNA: TGTGCCAGCAGCACAGACGGGGTGACCACTGAAGCTTTCTTT. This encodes CASSTDGVTTEAFF.

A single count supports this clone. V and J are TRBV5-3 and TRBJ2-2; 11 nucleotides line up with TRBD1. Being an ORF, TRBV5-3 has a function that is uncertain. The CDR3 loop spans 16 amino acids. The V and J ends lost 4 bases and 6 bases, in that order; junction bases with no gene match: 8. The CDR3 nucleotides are TGTGCCAGAAGCAGAGGACAGGGGGCGCTTTCCGGGGAGCTGTTTTTT. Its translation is CARSRGQGALSGELFF.

The CDR3 nucleotides are TGTGCCAGCAGTGATGTAGCGGGGGGGATTAGTGAGCAGTTCTTC. As protein: CASSDVAGGISEQFF. The rearrangement uses TRBV2 and TRBJ2-1, with 11 bases lining up with TRBD2. The germline gives CDR1 SNHLY, CDR2 FYNNEI. This CDR3 has 15 amino acids. Germline trimming cut 3 bases from V and 9 bases from J; bases unmatched to any gene: 7.